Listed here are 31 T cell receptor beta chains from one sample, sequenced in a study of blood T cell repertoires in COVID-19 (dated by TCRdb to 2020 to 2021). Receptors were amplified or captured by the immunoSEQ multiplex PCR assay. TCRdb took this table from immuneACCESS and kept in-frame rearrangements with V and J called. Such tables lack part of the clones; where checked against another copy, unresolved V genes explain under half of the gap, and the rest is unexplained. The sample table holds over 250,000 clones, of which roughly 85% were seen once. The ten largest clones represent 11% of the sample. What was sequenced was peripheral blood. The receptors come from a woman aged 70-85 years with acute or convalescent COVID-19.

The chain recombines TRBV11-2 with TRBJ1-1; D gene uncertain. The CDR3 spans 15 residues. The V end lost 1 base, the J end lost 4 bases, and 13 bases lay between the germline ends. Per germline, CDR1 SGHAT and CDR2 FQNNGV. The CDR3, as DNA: TGTGCCAGCAGCTTAGGGCCGGGGTGGGGCACTGAAGCTTTCTTT. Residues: CASSLGPGWGTEAFF.

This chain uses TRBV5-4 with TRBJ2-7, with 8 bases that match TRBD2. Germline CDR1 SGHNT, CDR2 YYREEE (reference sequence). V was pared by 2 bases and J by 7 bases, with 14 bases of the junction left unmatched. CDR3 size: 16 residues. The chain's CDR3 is CASSLNLGLAGGEQYF. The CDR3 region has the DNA TGTGCCAGCAGCTTAAACCTGGGGCTAGCGGGCGGGGAGCAGTACTTC.

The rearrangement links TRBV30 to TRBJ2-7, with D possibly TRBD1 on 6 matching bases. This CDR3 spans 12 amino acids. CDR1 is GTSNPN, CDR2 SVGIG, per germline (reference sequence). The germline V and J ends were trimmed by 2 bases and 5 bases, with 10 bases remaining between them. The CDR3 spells CAWSTGINEQYF. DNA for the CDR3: TGTGCCTGGAGTACAGGGATCAACGAGCAGTACTTC. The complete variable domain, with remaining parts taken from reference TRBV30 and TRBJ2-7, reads SQTIHQWPATLVQPVGSPLSLECTVEGTSNPNLYWYRQAAGRGLQLLFYSVGIGQISSEVPQNLSASRPQDRQFILSSKKLLLSDSGFYLCAWSTGINEQYFGPGTRLTVT.

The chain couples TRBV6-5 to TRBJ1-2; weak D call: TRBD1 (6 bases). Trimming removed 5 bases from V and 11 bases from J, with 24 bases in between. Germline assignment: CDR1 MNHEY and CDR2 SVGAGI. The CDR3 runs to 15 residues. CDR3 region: CASSRLIPPGDVYTF. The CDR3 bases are TGTGCCAGCAGTCGACTCATCCCCCCAGGGGATGTTTACACCTTC.

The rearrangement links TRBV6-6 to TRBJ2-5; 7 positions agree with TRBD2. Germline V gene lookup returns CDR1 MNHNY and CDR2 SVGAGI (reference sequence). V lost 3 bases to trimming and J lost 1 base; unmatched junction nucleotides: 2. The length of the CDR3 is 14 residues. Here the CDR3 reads CASSYGTTQETQYF. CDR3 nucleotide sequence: TGTGCCAGCAGTTATGGGACTACCCAAGAGACCCAGTACTTC.

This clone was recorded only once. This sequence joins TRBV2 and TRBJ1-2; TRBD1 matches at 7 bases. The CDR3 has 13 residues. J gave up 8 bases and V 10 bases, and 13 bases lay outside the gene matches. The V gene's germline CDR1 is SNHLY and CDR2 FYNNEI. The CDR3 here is CATSPGTEGGYTF. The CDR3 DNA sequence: TGTGCCACCAGCCCCGGGACAGAAGGAGGCTACACCTTC.

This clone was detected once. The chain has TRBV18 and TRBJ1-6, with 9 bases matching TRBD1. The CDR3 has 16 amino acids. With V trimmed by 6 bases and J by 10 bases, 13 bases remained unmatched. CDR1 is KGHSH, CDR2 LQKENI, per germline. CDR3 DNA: TGTGCCAGCTCCCCGGGACAGGGAGGAACGGGCTCACCCCTCCACTTT. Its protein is CASSPGQGGTGSPLHF.

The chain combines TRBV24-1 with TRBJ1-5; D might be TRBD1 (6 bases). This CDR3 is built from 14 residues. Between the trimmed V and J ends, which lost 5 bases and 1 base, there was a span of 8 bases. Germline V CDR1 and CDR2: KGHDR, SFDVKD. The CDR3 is CATSGQDSNQPQHF. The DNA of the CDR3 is TGTGCCACCAGTGGACAGGACAGCAATCAGCCCCAGCATTTT.

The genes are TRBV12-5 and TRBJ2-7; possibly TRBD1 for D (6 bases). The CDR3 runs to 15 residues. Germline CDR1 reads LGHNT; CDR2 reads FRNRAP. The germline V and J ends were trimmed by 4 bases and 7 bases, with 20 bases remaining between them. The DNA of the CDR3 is TGTGCTAGTGGTTCCGGTGTCCAGGGGTTAGGGGAGCAGTACTTC. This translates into CASGSGVQGLGEQYF.

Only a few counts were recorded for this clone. CDR3 sequence (DNA): TGTGCCACCAGCAGTTGGACAGGGGAGAGAGAAAAACTGTTTTTT. Its translation is CATSSWTGEREKLFF. The chain couples TRBV15 to TRBJ1-4; 9 bases are shared with TRBD1. J was trimmed by 8 bases and V by 3 bases; bases with no gene match: 7. The CDR3 runs 15 residues. CDR1 and CDR2 (germline): LNHNV, YYDKDF (reference sequence).

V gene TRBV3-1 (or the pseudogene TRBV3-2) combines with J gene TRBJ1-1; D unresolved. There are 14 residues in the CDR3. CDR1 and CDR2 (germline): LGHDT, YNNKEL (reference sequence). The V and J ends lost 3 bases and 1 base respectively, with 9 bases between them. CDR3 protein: CASSHSNTNTEAFF. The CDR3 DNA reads TGTGCCAGCAGCCACAGTAACACGAACACTGAAGCTTTCTTT.

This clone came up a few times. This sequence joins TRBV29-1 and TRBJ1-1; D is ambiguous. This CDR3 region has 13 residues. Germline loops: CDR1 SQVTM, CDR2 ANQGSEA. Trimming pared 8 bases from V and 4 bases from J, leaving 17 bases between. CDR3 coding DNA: TGCAGCTCATCCGGCCGGGAGGGCACTGAAGCTTTCTTT. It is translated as CSSSGREGTEAFF.

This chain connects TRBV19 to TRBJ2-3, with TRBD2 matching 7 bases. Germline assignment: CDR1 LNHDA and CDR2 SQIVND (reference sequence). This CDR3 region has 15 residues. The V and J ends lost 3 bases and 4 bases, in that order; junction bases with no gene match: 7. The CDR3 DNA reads TGTGCCAGTAGTATGCCGGGGGGTAGGCCAGATACGCAGTATTTT. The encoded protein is CASSMPGGRPDTQYF.

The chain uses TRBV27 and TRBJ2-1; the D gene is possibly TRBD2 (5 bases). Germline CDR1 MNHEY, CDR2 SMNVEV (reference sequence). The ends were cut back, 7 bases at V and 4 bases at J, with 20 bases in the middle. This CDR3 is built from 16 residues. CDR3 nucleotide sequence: TGTGCCAGCAACAGTGAGGGCAGCCTGACATACAATGAGCAGTTCTTC. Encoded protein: CASNSEGSLTYNEQFF.

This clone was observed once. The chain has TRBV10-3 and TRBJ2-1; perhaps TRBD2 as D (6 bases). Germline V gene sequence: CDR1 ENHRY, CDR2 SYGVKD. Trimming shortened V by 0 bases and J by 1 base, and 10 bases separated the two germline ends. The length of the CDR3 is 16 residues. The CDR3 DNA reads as TGTGCCATCAGTGAGTCTGGGGGGATTTCCTACAATGAGCAGTTCTTC. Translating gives CAISESGGISYNEQFF.

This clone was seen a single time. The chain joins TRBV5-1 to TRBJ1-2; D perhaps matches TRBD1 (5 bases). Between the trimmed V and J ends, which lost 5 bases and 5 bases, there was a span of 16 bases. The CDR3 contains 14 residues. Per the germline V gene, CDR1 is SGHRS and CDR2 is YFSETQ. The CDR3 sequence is CASREGYRPYGYTF. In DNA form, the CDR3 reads TGCGCCAGCAGGGAGGGGTATCGACCGTATGGCTACACCTTC.

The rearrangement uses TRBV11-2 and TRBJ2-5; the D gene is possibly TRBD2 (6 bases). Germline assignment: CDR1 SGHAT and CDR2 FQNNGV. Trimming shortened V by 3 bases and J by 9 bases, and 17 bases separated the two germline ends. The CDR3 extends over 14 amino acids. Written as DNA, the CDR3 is TGTGCCAGCAGCTTGTCAGGGCCCCGCGGGGCCCAGTACTTC. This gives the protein CASSLSGPRGAQYF.

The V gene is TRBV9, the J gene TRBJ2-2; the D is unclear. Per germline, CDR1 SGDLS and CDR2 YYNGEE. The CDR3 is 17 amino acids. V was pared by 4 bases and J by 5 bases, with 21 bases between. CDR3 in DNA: TGTGCCAGCAGCCCAACCAGGAAATGGGCTGGGACCGGGGAGCTGTTTTTT. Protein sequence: CASSPTRKWAGTGELFF.

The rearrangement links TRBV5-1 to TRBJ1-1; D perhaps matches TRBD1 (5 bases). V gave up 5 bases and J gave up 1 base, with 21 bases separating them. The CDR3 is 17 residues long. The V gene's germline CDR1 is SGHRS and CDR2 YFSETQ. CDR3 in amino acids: CASSLRPVTQGNTEAFF. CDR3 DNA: TGCGCCAGCAGTCTCCGCCCAGTGACCCAGGGGAACACTGAAGCTTTCTTT.

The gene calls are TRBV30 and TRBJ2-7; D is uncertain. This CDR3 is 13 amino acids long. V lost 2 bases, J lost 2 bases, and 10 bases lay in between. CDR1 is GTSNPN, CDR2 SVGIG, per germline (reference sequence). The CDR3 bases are TGTGCCTGGAGTACCTTAGCCACCTACGAGCAGTACTTC. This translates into CAWSTLATYEQYF.

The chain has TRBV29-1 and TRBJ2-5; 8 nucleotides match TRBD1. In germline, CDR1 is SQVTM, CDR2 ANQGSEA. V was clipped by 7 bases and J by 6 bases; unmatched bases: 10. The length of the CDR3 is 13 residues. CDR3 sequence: CSADGQGGKTQYF. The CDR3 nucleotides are TGCAGCGCAGACGGACAGGGCGGGAAGACCCAGTACTTC.

The CDR3: CAWNSNTIYF. CDR3 nucleotide sequence: TGTGCCTGGAATTCGAACACCATATATTTT. This chain links TRBV30 with TRBJ1-3; D ambiguous. The germline V gene encodes CDR1 GTSNPN and CDR2 SVGIG (reference sequence). The CDR3 spans 10 residues. V shed 4 bases and J shed 7 bases, with 5 bases lying between them.

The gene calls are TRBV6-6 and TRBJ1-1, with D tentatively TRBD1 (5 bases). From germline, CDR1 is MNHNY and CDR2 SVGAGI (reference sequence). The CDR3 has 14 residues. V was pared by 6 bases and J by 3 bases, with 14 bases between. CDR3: CASRLGRVDTEAFF. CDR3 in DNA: TGTGCCAGCAGGTTAGGCAGGGTCGACACTGAAGCTTTCTTT.

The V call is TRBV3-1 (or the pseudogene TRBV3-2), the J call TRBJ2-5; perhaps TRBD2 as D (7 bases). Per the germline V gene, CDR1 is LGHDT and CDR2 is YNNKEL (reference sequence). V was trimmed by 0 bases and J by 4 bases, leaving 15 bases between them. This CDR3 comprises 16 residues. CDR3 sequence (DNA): TGTGCCAGCAGCCAAGAGGGCCGGGGGGCCCGAGAGACCCAGTACTTC. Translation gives CASSQEGRGARETQYF.

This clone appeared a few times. This CDR3 is CASSPGSPSYNEQFF. Written as DNA, the CDR3 is TGCGCCAGCAGCCCTGGCTCGCCTTCGTACAATGAGCAGTTCTTC. The genes are TRBV5-1 and TRBJ2-1; D uncertain. From germline, CDR1 is SGHRS and CDR2 YFSETQ. V was trimmed by 4 bases and J by 4 bases, leaving 15 bases between them. This CDR3 has 15 amino acids.

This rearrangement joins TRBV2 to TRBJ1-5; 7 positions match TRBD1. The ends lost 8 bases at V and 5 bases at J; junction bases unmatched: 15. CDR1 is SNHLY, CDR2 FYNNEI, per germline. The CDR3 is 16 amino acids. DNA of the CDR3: TGTGCCAGCGCGAAACGAGGACAGGCGCTCGATCAGCCCCAGCATTTT. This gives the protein CASAKRGQALDQPQHF.

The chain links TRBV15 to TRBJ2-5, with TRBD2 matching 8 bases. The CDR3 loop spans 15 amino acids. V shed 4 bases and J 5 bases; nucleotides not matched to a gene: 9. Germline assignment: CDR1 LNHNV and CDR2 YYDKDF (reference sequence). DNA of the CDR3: TGTGCCACCAGCAACCCGGGGGGGGCGGGGGAGACCCAGTACTTC. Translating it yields CATSNPGGAGETQYF.

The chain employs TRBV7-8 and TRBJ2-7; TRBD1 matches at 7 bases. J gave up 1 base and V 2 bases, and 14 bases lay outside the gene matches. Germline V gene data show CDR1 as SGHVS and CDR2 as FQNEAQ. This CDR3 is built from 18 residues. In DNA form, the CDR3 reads TGTGCCAGCAGCTTACTAACGGGTCCCGGGACAGAGTCCTACGAGCAGTACTTC. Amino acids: CASSLLTGPGTESYEQYF.

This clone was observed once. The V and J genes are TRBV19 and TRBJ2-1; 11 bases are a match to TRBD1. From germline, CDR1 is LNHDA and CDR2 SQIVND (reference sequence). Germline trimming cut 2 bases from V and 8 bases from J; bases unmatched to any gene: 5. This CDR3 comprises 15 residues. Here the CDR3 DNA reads TGTGCCAGTAGTATATGGACAGGGGGCTTGGATGAGCAGTTCTTC. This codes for CASSIWTGGLDEQFF.

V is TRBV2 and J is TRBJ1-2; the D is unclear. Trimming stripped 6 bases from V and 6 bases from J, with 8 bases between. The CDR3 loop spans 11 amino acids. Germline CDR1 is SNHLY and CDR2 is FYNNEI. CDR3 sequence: CASRVRDGYTF. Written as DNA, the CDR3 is TGTGCCAGCAGGGTTAGAGATGGCTACACCTTC.

The chain's CDR3 is CASSKNSGPYEQYF. CDR3 bases: TGTGCCAGTAGTAAGAACAGCGGGCCCTACGAGCAGTACTTC. This chain connects TRBV19 to TRBJ2-7, with D maybe TRBD2 (6 bases). V lost 4 bases, J lost 2 bases, and 12 bases lay in between. The germline gives CDR1 LNHDA, CDR2 SQIVND (reference sequence). The CDR3 runs 14 residues.